This record covers a single T cell receptor (beta chain). The antigen is undetermined. This record comes from a study of cytomegalovirus exposure and HLA in healthy donors. Study in general: Per a later analysis, the approximately 600 first-cohort and under 150 validation repertoires shared one platform.

Study results and caveats: In the roughly 120 validation repertoires, a later analysis found that first-cohort TCR clusters tended to co-occur.

Sequencing was performed with immunoSEQ multiplex PCR; in TCRdb, only in-frame clones are kept and a portion is missing. The data show 250,000 to 300,000 clones, with 90% seen just once and about 0.36% held by the top ten. Sequenced: PBMCs. This clonotype was sampled from a young woman in good health and CMV-seronegative.

As DNA, the CDR3 is TGTGCCAGCAGCCATCGACAGGAAGGGGTAGGGGCCGAGCAGTACTTC. It codes for CASSHRQEGVGAEQYF. The V and J genes are TRBV5-4 and TRBJ2-7; a weak D match, TRBD1 (6 bases). V was clipped by 4 bases and J by 6 bases, with 23 bases between them. The CDR3 covers 16 residues. Germline assignment: CDR1 SGHNT and CDR2 YYREEE (reference sequence).